This is a list of T cell receptor beta chains from one sample in a study of cytomegalovirus exposure and HLA in healthy donors. Libraries were prepared by immunoSEQ multiplex PCR; TCRdb keeps only in-frame clonotypes and omits some of them. The sample consists of tens of thousands of clones, roughly 79% of them appearing once. The sequencing sample was made of PBMCs. The receptors stem from a male donor in good health and CMV-seropositive. Both conserved end residues are part of each CDR3. D genes are given only for firm matches. Expanded clones are given a class, and other clones once, few, many or no size at all.

-	-	TRBJ1-5	TRBV30	CAWSTLSGQPQHF	TGTGCCTGGAGTACGTTGAGTGGTCAGCCCCAGCATTTT
TRBD2	-	TRBJ2-5	TRBV7-2	CASSPAGGSAWYF	TGTGCCAGCAGCCCCGCGGGGGGCAGTGCGTGGTACTTC
TRBD2	-	TRBJ2-2	TRBV7-7	CASSLDAGDGELFF	TGTGCTAGCAGCTTAGACGCGGGGGACGGGGAGCTGTTTTTT
TRBD1	medium-sized	TRBJ1-2	TRBV2	CASKQDRSGYGYTF	TGTGCCAGCAAGCAGGACAGGTCGGGCTATGGCTACACCTTC
-	once	TRBJ2-1	TRBV30	CASEGTRGVNEQFF	TGTGCCTCGGAGGGGACCAGGGGGGTCAATGAGCAGTTCTTC
TRBD2	-	TRBJ2-7	TRBV7-8	CASSRTSGGADYEQYF	TGTGCCAGCAGCCGGACTAGCGGGGGGGCCGACTACGAGCAGTACTTC
-	once	TRBJ2-5	TRBV6-5	CASSPSWGPTQYF	TGTGCCAGCAGTCCCAGTTGGGGGCCGACCCAGTACTTC
TRBD1	-	TRBJ2-3	TRBV19	CASNREGGQGTDTQYF	TGTGCCAGTAATCGAGAGGGGGGACAGGGCACAGATACGCAGTATTTT
-	-	TRBJ1-2	TRBV11-2	CASSLAAAQNGYTF	TGTGCCAGCAGCTTAGCGGCGGCCCAGAATGGCTACACCTTC
-	-	TRBJ2-4	TRBV28	CASSSFGGVAKNIQYF	TGTGCCAGCAGTTCCTTCGGAGGGGTAGCCAAAAACATTCAGTACTTC
-	-	TRBJ1-1	TRBV7-9	CASSFQTGGAEAFF	TGTGCCAGCAGCTTCCAGACAGGCGGCGCTGAAGCTTTCTTT
-	few	TRBJ1-2	TRBV4-1	CASSQPGFSSYGYTF	TGCGCCAGCAGCCAGCCGGGATTCTCTAGCTATGGCTACACCTTC
-	-	TRBJ2-7	TRBV23-1	CASSSRTGPLWEQYF	TGCGCCAGCAGTTCCCGAACAGGACCATTGTGGGAGCAGTACTTC
-	-	TRBJ1-1	TRBV10-2	CASRLQAGSAEAFF	TGCGCCAGCAGACTACAGGCCGGGAGCGCTGAAGCTTTCTTT
-	-	TRBJ2-2	TRBV14	CASSQRGLNTGELFF	TGTGCCAGCAGCCAAAGGGGCCTGAACACCGGGGAGCTGTTTTTT
-	-	TRBJ1-2	TRBV28	CASSTYGMVFTF	TGTGCCAGCAGTACCTACGGTATGGTTTTCACCTTC
-	-	TRBJ1-5	TRBV10-3	CAISQLNQPQHF	TGTGCCATCAGCCAACTCAATCAGCCCCAGCATTTT
TRBD1	medium-sized	TRBJ1-1	TRBV5-8	CASSWDRALTEAFF	TGTGCCAGCAGCTGGGACAGGGCTTTAACTGAAGCTTTCTTT
-	-	TRBJ2-5	TRBV9	CASSARGKGTQYF	TGTGCCAGCAGCGCCCGGGGGAAGGGGACCCAGTACTTC
-	-	TRBJ2-7	TRBV7-9	CSSSYIQGHEQYF	TGTTCCAGCAGTTACATACAGGGCCACGAGCAGTACTTC
-	-	TRBJ2-1	TRBV27	CASSLPPPYSGDLNEQFF	TGTGCCAGCAGTTTACCGCCCCCCTATTCCGGGGATTTGAATGAGCAGTTCTTC
TRBD1	-	TRBJ2-3	TRBV10-3	CAITMGQGGADTQYF	TGTGCCATCACCATGGGACAGGGAGGGGCAGATACGCAGTATTTT
-	-	TRBJ2-2	TRBV11-2	CASSPLILGAGELFF	TGTGCCAGCAGCCCATTAATCCTTGGAGCCGGGGAGCTGTTTTTT
-	-	TRBJ1-4	TRBV6-5	CASTGRGLNEKLFF	TGTGCCAGCACAGGCAGGGGCCTTAATGAAAAACTGTTTTTT
-	-	TRBJ2-5	TRBV28	CASRGTGTTTQYF	TGTGCCAGCAGGGGTACCGGGACAACGACCCAGTACTTC
-	-	TRBJ1-6	TRBV7-9	CASSSTGLGPPLHF	TGTGCCAGCAGCTCAACAGGGTTAGGTCCACCCCTCCACTTT
TRBD1	-	TRBJ1-4	TRBV7-9	CASSSGQVFLEKLFF	TGTGCCAGCAGCTCCGGACAGGTTTTTTTGGAAAAACTGTTTTTT
TRBD1	-	TRBJ2-7	TRBV6-5	CASSYEGTGSYEQYF	TGTGCCAGCAGTTACGAAGGGACAGGGTCCTACGAGCAGTACTTC
-	-	TRBJ2-7	TRBV5-1	CASSLGLDFYEQYF	TGCGCCAGCAGCTTGGGTCTAGATTTCTACGAGCAGTACTTC
TRBD2	-	TRBJ2-3	TRBV4-1	CASSQDNGGVTDTQYF	TGCGCCAGCAGCCAAGATAACGGGGGGGTCACAGATACGCAGTATTTT
TRBD2	few	TRBJ2-5	TRBV4-2	CASSQDGGVKQETQYF	TGTGCCAGCAGCCAAGACGGGGGGGTTAAACAAGAGACCCAGTACTTC
TRBD1	-	TRBJ2-7	TRBV2	CASSVSGQSLYEQYF	TGTGCCAGCTCGGTCTCGGGACAGTCACTCTACGAGCAGTACTTC
TRBD1	-	TRBJ2-5	TRBV19	CASRGTGSETQYF	TGTGCCAGTAGGGGGACAGGGAGCGAGACCCAGTACTTC
-	-	TRBJ1-2	TRBV4-1	CASSQGGVDRNIYGYTF	TGCGCCAGCAGCCAGGGTGGGGTGGACAGAAACATCTATGGCTACACCTTC
TRBD1	-	TRBJ1-1	TRBV5-7	CASSLGQGSPEAFF	TGTGCCAGCAGCCTGGGACAGGGAAGTCCTGAAGCTTTCTTT
TRBD2	-	TRBJ2-3	TRBV19	CASSIELAADTQYF	TGTGCCAGTAGTATAGAACTAGCGGCAGATACGCAGTATTTT
TRBD2	-	TRBJ2-7	TRBV5-4	CASSSERGGSEQYF	TGTGCCAGCAGCTCGGAGCGGGGTGGGAGCGAGCAGTACTTC
TRBD1	-	TRBJ1-2	TRBV19	CASSSNRGPVYTF	TGTGCCAGTAGTTCAAACAGGGGGCCCGTCTACACCTTC
-	-	TRBJ1-2	TRBV20-1	CSASFRVGYTF	TGCAGTGCTAGTTTCAGGGTAGGCTACACCTTC
-	-	TRBJ2-7	TRBV5-1	CASSRRGRPYEQYF	TGCGCCAGCTCCCGGCGGGGGCGCCCCTACGAGCAGTACTTC
-	once	TRBJ2-5	TRBV5-6	CASSLGHGGQETQYF	TGTGCCAGCAGCTTGGGACATGGTGGGCAAGAGACCCAGTACTTC
TRBD1	-	TRBJ2-3	TRBV11-3	CASSTGQRTDTQYF	TGTGCCAGCAGCACGGGACAGCGCACAGATACGCAGTATTTT
TRBD2	-	TRBJ2-7	TRBV6-5	CASSYSSLAGGYEQYF	TGTGCCAGCAGTTACTCATCACTAGCGGGAGGGTACGAGCAGTACTTC